The clone carrying this T cell receptor beta chain was counted a few times. Antigen: not known. The same CDR3 also results from other DNA sequences found in this sample. Sequencing was performed with immunoSEQ multiplex PCR; in TCRdb, only in-frame clones are kept and a portion is missing. Of approximately 1.9 million clones listed, about 93% are singletons. The entry originates in a study of shared clonotypes between healthy human individuals. General observations from the study: Clonotype sharing across several donors was observed for roughly 5% of naive CD4 clonotypes.

Trimming took 2 bases from V and 9 from J, leaving 5 bases between them. Germline values: CDR1 MNHEY, CDR2 SVGAGI. The CDR3 sequence is 11 residues long. Naive CD8 cells comprised CD45RO-negative, CCR7-positively selected cells, excluding terminally differentiated effector memory CD45RA+ cells. Material for sequencing was naive CD8+ T cells from PBMCs. This chain uses TRBV6-5 with TRBJ2-1; D might be TRBD2 (5 bases). The sequence came from a man between 18 and 29 years old in good health. Some clones in this sample may be carry-over from other donors' samples. The CDR3 bases are TGTGCCAGCAGTTACGGAGGTGAGCAGTTCTTC. This sequence encodes CASSYGGEQFF.